This T cell receptor (beta chain) was found in a study of radiotherapy plus CTLA-4 blockade in lung cancer. Study-level results: Together with interferon-beta, which increased in serum after radiation, early dynamic changes in blood T cell clones were reportedly the best predictors of response.

Comments on this clone: The antigen remains unidentified.

V lost 2 bases and J 5 bases, leaving 18 bases between the germline ends. Germline loops: CDR1 MNHEY, CDR2 SMNVEV (reference sequence). The CDR3 consists of 16 residues. The repertoire was sequenced with immunoSEQ multiplex PCR; TCRdb's copy has only in-frame clones and lacks some. The table lists approximately 14,000 clones, around 72% of them singletons. The clonotype was recovered from a human donor with non-small cell lung cancer whose response to radiotherapy plus ipilimumab could not be evaluated. The genes are TRBV27 and TRBJ1-2; D possibly corresponds to TRBD1 (6 bases). This specimen was peripheral blood, taken from a patient treated with radiotherapy plus ipilimumab. CDR3 in DNA: TGTGCCAGCAGTTTAAATGGGGGGGGCGCAACGTATGGCTACACCTTC. This encodes CASSLNGGGATYGYTF.